This T cell receptor (beta chain) was recorded in a study of shared clonotypes between healthy human individuals. Study background: Donor composition was a couple of women and a few men, aged 18 to 49. Researchers assigned three CD4 naive, three CD4 memory, two CD8 naive and one CD8 memory plate to each donor.

This CDR3 is built from 12 residues. V lost 7 bases and J 7 bases, leaving 14 bases between the germline ends. CDR1 is SNHLY, CDR2 FYNNEI, per germline. Positive CCR7 selection of CD45RO-negative cells yielded the naive CD8 cells, and terminally differentiated effector memory CD45RA+ cells were excluded. The donors were adults (healthy and HIV-negative) with no recent acute infections or vaccinations. Genomic DNA (from each subset) was split evenly across several immunoSEQ plates. TCRdb's table, derived via immunoSEQ multiplex PCR, lists solely in-frame clones and lacks some. The table lists hundreds of thousands of clones, 90% to 95% of them singletons, with around 0.12% in the top ten.

Sequenced sample: naive CD8+ T cells sorted from blood. This TCR came from a woman in her 30s in good health. The chain links TRBV2 to TRBJ2-7; D is perhaps TRBD1 or TRBD2 (6 bases each). In DNA, the CDR3 is TGTGCCAGCACGCCGGGGGCAAAGGAGCAGTACTTC. Translating gives CASTPGAKEQYF. Combining the CDR3 with reference TRBV2 and TRBJ2-7 gives the whole variable domain EPEVTQTPSHQVTQMGQEVILRCVPISNHLYFYWYRQILGQKVEFLVSFYNNEISEKSEIFDDQFSVERPDGSNFTLKIRSTKLEDSAMYFCASTPGAKEQYFGPGTRLTVT.